These 26 T cell receptor beta chains were all obtained from the same sample, sequenced in a study of CD8+ T cells in alopecia areata. cDNA reverse transcribed from extracted RNA served as the sequencing template. Sequencing was performed with immunoSEQ multiplex PCR; in TCRdb, only in-frame clones are kept and a portion is missing. The table has roughly 180,000 clones, roughly three fifths seen once. Treatment of the sample: oral pan-JAK inhibitor, 5-10 mg twice daily. The sequences come from CD4+ T cells sorted from blood, collected at week 4, from a patient treated with tofacitinib. The origin of the receptors is a human donor with alopecia areata.

This clone was counted a few times. In the same sample, other DNA sequences code for this CDR3. The chain has TRBV7-2 and TRBJ2-5; the D is unclear. CDR3 size: 11 residues. From germline, CDR1 is SGHTA and CDR2 FQGNSA. Trimming shortened V by 4 bases and J by 2 bases, and 2 bases separated the two germline ends. In DNA, the CDR3 is TGTGCCAGCAGCTCTCAAGAGACCCAGTACTTC. Translated, it gives CASSSQETQYF.

This chain links TRBV11-1 with TRBJ2-1; tentatively, D is TRBD1 (5 bases). The CDR3 is made up of 15 amino acids. V lost 5 bases, J lost 2 bases, and 13 bases lay in between. From germline, CDR1 is SGHAT and CDR2 FQDESV (reference sequence). CDR3 loop: CASSADSNPYNEQFF. The CDR3 DNA follows: TGTGCCAGCAGCGCCGACAGTAATCCCTACAATGAGCAGTTCTTC.

This rearrangement joins TRBV11-2 to TRBJ2-1, with 7 nucleotides matching TRBD2. CDR1 and CDR2 from the germline V gene are SGHAT and FQNNGV. The J segment lost 0 bases and the V segment lost 6 bases, leaving 8 bases of the junction unmatched. The CDR3 runs to 16 residues. The CDR3: CASRPSGASSYNEQFF. The CDR3 DNA reads TGTGCCAGCAGACCTAGCGGTGCAAGCTCCTACAATGAGCAGTTCTTC.

This chain connects TRBV29-1 to TRBJ1-2, with D possibly TRBD1 on 6 matching bases. Trimming shortened V by 4 bases and J by 10 bases, and 10 bases separated the two germline ends. The V gene's germline CDR1 is SQVTM and CDR2 ANQGSEA. The CDR3 consists of 10 residues. CDR3 nucleotides: TGCAGCGTTGTTGAGGGGGACTACACCTTC. This encodes CSVVEGDYTF.

Written as DNA, the CDR3 is TGCGCCAGCAGCAGACGAGCGGACCTGAACACTGAAGCTTTCTTT. Protein product: CASSRRADLNTEAFF. The chain joins TRBV5-1 to TRBJ1-1; D remains unclear. Trimming stripped 4 bases from V and 0 bases from J, with 13 bases between. The CDR3 covers 15 residues. The germline CDR1 and CDR2 sequences are SGHRS and YFSETQ.

The chain carries TRBV2 and TRBJ2-3, with 9 bases that match TRBD1. CDR1 is SNHLY, CDR2 FYNNEI, per germline. The CDR3 has 14 residues. The trim removed 6 bases at V and 6 bases at J, leaving 7 bases unmatched. Here the CDR3 DNA reads TGTGCCAGCAGCGTGACAGGGGGGAGTGATACGCAGTATTTT. Protein sequence: CASSVTGGSDTQYF.

The chain uses TRBV30 and TRBJ2-2; D gene unclear. CDR1 and CDR2 (germline): GTSNPN, SVGIG (reference sequence). The V and J ends lost 5 bases and 7 bases respectively, with 17 bases between them. There are 14 residues in the CDR3. CDR3 region: CAWGVGVLIGELFF. The DNA for the CDR3 is TGTGCCTGGGGAGTGGGTGTCTTGATCGGGGAGCTGTTTTTT.

This chain joins TRBV6-5 and TRBJ2-5, with D possibly being TRBD1 (5 bases). The ends were cut back, 5 bases at V and 4 bases at J, with 11 bases in the middle. CDR3 length equals 13 residues. CDR1 is MNHEY and CDR2 is SVGAGI in the germline V gene. CDR3 sequence reads: CASSPRVRETQYF. The CDR3 DNA sequence: TGTGCCAGCAGTCCCAGGGTTAGAGAGACCCAGTACTTC.

The CDR3 region has the DNA TGTGCCAGCGCATTGAATACCTACAATGAGCAGTTCTTC. Translated: CASALNTYNEQFF. J is TRBJ2-1 and V is TRBV7-3; no reliable D call. The germline gives CDR1 SGHTA, CDR2 FQGTGA. V was cut by 8 bases and J by 2 bases, with 10 bases left in between. The CDR3 sequence is 13 residues long.

In this sample, this clone turned up a few times. The V gene is TRBV29-1, the J gene TRBJ2-2; 10 nucleotides match TRBD1. Germline V gene sequence: CDR1 SQVTM, CDR2 ANQGSEA. V shed 6 bases and J 2 bases; nucleotides not matched to a gene: 12. This CDR3 contains 17 residues. The DNA for the CDR3 is TGCAGCGTCCGGAGGTCGGACAGGGGGTCTAACACCGGGGAGCTGTTTTTT. Protein product: CSVRRSDRGSNTGELFF.

The V call is TRBV30, the J call TRBJ2-3; no firm D call. The V and J ends lost 5 bases and 0 bases respectively, with 9 bases between them. The V gene's germline CDR1 is GTSNPN and CDR2 SVGIG (reference sequence). This CDR3 has 13 residues. The CDR3 DNA is TGTGCCTGGGGTGGAGTTAGCACAGATACGCAGTATTTT. This sequence encodes CAWGGVSTDTQYF.

The chain joins TRBV6-6 to TRBJ2-5; D unresolved. CDR1 is MNHNY, CDR2 SVGAGI, per germline (reference sequence). CDR3 size: 11 residues. The V gene lost 5 bases and the J gene lost 5 bases, with 6 bases spanning the gap. This CDR3 reads CASSLRETQYF. In DNA form, the CDR3 reads TGTGCCAGCAGTCTTCGGGAGACCCAGTACTTC.

The rearrangement joins TRBV29-1 to TRBJ2-3; 7 bases are a match to TRBD1. This CDR3 is built from 16 residues. Trimming took 7 bases from V and 0 from J; bases not matched to a gene: 13. CDR1 SQVTM and CDR2 ANQGSEA come from the germline V gene. CDR3 DNA sequence: TGCAGCGCCCGGGACAGTTTTCTGCCTAGCACAGATACGCAGTATTTT. Its protein product is CSARDSFLPSTDTQYF.

This chain joins TRBV29-1 and TRBJ1-2; D remains unclear. CDR3 length equals 13 residues. The V gene lost 5 bases and the J gene lost 3 bases, with 13 bases spanning the gap. Germline V gene lookup returns CDR1 SQVTM and CDR2 ANQGSEA. CDR3 nucleotides: TGCAGCGTTCAACCGAGGGTAGACTATGGCTACACCTTC. Protein: CSVQPRVDYGYTF.

This clone was picked up a small number of times. J is TRBJ1-2 and V is TRBV7-9, with D perhaps matching TRBD1 (6 bases). Germline values: CDR1 SEHNR, CDR2 FQNEAQ (reference sequence). The germline V and J ends were trimmed by 5 bases and 4 bases, with 17 bases remaining between them. CDR3 size: 15 residues. CDR3: CASSPWTDCTYGYTF. The CDR3 nucleotides read TGTGCCAGCAGCCCCTGGACAGACTGTACCTATGGCTACACCTTC.

V is TRBV6-5 and J is TRBJ2-2; tentative D call: TRBD2 (5 bases). Germline CDR1 reads MNHEY; CDR2 reads SVGAGI. There are 12 residues in the CDR3. With 2 bases removed from V and 7 bases from J, the gap between germline ends came to 5 bases. In DNA form, the CDR3 reads TGTGCCAGCAGTTACCGGGGCGGGGAGCTGTTTTTT. Translation: CASSYRGGELFF.

This sequence joins TRBV30 and TRBJ1-2, with 9 bases identical to TRBD1. The junction had 14 bases not matched to a gene; V was cut back by 3 bases and J by 9 bases. The CDR3 is 15 residues long. Germline CDR1 is GTSNPN and CDR2 is SVGIG (reference sequence). The CDR3, as DNA: TGTGCCTGGAGGAATACTTCCGGGACAGGGAACCGCTACACCTTC. Its translation is CAWRNTSGTGNRYTF. The full variable domain, completed using reference TRBV30 and TRBJ1-2, is SQTIHQWPATLVQPVGSPLSLECTVEGTSNPNLYWYRQAAGRGLQLLFYSVGIGQISSEVPQNLSASRPQDRQFILSSKKLLLSDSGFYLCAWRNTSGTGNRYTFGSGTRLTVV.

The chain carries TRBV30 and TRBJ1-1; perhaps TRBD1 as D (5 bases). Trimming removed 0 bases at V and 0 bases at J, with 14 bases between. This CDR3 is built from 16 residues. CDR1 and CDR2 (germline): GTSNPN, SVGIG (reference sequence). The DNA for the CDR3 is TGTGCCTGGAGTGTACGGGGGGGTTGGATGAACACTGAAGCTTTCTTT. Translated: CAWSVRGGWMNTEAFF. Supplemented by reference TRBV30 and TRBJ1-1, the full variable domain reads SQTIHQWPATLVQPVGSPLSLECTVEGTSNPNLYWYRQAAGRGLQLLFYSVGIGQISSEVPQNLSASRPQDRQFILSSKKLLLSDSGFYLCAWSVRGGWMNTEAFFGQGTRLTVV.

This clone showed up just a few times. The chain uses TRBV5-1 and TRBJ1-1; 9 nucleotides align to TRBD1. CDR3 length: 14 residues. With 4 bases clipped from V and 3 bases from J, the junction kept 4 bases outside the gene matches. Germline lookup yields CDR1 SGHRS and CDR2 YFSETQ. CDR3 region: CASSLRTGDTEAFF. The CDR3 DNA reads as TGCGCCAGCAGCCTCCGGACAGGGGACACTGAAGCTTTCTTT.

V and J are TRBV29-1 and TRBJ2-5; tentatively, D is TRBD2 (6 bases). The length of the CDR3 is 12 residues. With 7 bases removed from V and 3 bases from J, the gap between germline ends came to 12 bases. Germline-derived CDR1 and CDR2 are SQVTM and ANQGSEA. In DNA, the CDR3 is TGCAGCGCCGTCCCGGGGGAAGAGACCCAGTACTTC. Translating gives CSAVPGEETQYF.

The chain carries TRBV7-2 and TRBJ1-2, with D possibly TRBD1 on 6 matching bases. V lost 2 bases and J 7 bases, leaving 17 bases between the germline ends. The CDR3 sequence is 15 residues long. The germline V gene has CDR1 SGHTA and CDR2 FQGNSA. The CDR3 spells CASSLSGVRGPGYTF. CDR3 coding DNA: TGTGCCAGCAGCTTAAGTGGCGTTCGGGGGCCTGGCTACACCTTC.

This chain joins TRBV30 and TRBJ2-4; perhaps D is TRBD1 or TRBD2 (5 bases each). The V end was cut by 3 bases, the J end by 4 bases, with 13 bases between. The germline CDR1 and CDR2 sequences are GTSNPN and SVGIG (reference sequence). CDR3 length equals 14 residues. The CDR3 region is CAWRSPGRKNIQYF. The CDR3 bases are TGTGCCTGGAGGAGCCCGGGACGGAAAAACATTCAGTACTTC.

This chain uses TRBV6-1 with TRBJ2-1; TRBD2 matches 11 bases. This CDR3 spans 15 amino acids. V lost 5 bases and J lost 4; bases outside the gene matches: 4. CDR1 and CDR2 from the germline V gene are MNHNS and SASEGT. CDR3 sequence reads: CASSKTSGEYNEQFF. The CDR3 DNA is TGTGCCAGCAGTAAGACTAGCGGGGAATACAATGAGCAGTTCTTC.

The CDR3 here is CAISEEITGEASYGYTF. The CDR3 bases are TGTGCCATCAGTGAGGAAATTACGGGTGAGGCGAGCTATGGCTACACCTTC. The gene calls are TRBV10-3 and TRBJ1-2, with no clear D. V gave up 2 bases and J gave up 4 bases, with 20 bases separating them. Germline values: CDR1 ENHRY, CDR2 SYGVKD. The CDR3 is 17 amino acids.

The DNA of the CDR3 is TGTGCCAGCACCCCAATTGGTGGGGTGGCCCAGCATTTT. This translates into CASTPIGGVAQHF. The chain uses TRBV6-1 and TRBJ1-5; D gene ambiguous. V lost 7 bases, J lost 11 bases, and 18 bases lay in between. This CDR3 is built from 13 residues. Looked up from germline, CDR1 is MNHNS and CDR2 is SASEGT.

A few counts support this clone. The genes are TRBV2 and TRBJ2-1; 7 bases align to TRBD2. V gave up 3 bases and J gave up 11 bases; unmatched junction bases: 1. The germline V gene has CDR1 SNHLY and CDR2 FYNNEI. The CDR3 is made up of 11 amino acids. CDR3 amino acids: CASSETSQQFF. The CDR3 DNA sequence: TGTGCCAGCAGTGAGACTAGCCAGCAGTTCTTC. Combining the CDR3 with reference TRBV2 and TRBJ2-1 gives the whole variable domain EPEVTQTPSHQVTQMGQEVILRCVPISNHLYFYWYRQILGQKVEFLVSFYNNEISEKSEIFDDQFSVERPDGSNFTLKIRSTKLEDSAMYFCASSETSQQFFGPGTRLTVL.